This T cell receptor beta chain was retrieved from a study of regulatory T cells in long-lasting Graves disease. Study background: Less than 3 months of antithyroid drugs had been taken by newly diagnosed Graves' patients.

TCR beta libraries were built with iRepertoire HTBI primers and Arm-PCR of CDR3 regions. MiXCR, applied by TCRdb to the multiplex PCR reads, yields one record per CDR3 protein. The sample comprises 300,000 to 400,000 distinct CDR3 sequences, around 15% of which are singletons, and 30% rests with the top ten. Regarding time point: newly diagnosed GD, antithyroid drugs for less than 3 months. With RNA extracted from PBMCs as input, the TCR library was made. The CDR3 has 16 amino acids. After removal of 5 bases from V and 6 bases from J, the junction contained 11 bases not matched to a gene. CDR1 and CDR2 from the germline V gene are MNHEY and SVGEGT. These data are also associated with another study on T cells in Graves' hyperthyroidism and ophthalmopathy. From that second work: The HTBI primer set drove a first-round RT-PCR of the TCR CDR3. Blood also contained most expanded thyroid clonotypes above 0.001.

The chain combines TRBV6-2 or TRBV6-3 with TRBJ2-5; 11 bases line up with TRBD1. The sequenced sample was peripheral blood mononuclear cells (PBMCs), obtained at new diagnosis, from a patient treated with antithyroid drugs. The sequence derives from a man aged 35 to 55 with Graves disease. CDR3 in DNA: TGTGCCAGCAGTAACCGGGACAGGGGGTATAGCCAGACCCAGTACTTC. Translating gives CASSNRDRGYSQTQYF.